This passage covers 25 T cell receptor beta chains from one sample sequenced in a study of blood T cell repertoires in COVID-19. Sequencing was performed with immunoSEQ multiplex PCR; in TCRdb, only in-frame clones are kept and a portion is missing. This table has about 200,000 clones, approximately 80% appearing once. The sequenced sample was peripheral blood. These receptors all stem from a human donor in a cohort sampled during active COVID-19.

This chain links TRBV6-2 or TRBV6-3 with TRBJ2-2, with a possible D match to TRBD2 (5 bases). The CDR3 is 16 amino acids. V was pared by 0 bases and J by 4 bases, with 12 bases between. Germline V CDR1 and CDR2: MNHEY, SVGEGT. In nucleotides, the CDR3 is TGTGCCAGCAGTTACTCGCCCGGACTGCCCACCGGGGAGCTGTTTTTT. Amino acid sequence: CASSYSPGLPTGELFF.

This clone has more than one count but fewer than ten. The rearrangement joins TRBV5-4 to TRBJ2-1; D is undetermined. There are 12 residues in the CDR3. Germline V CDR1 and CDR2: SGHNT, YYREEE (reference sequence). Trimming removed 4 bases from V and 5 bases from J, with 7 bases in between. Written as DNA, the CDR3 is TGTGCCAGCAGCGTCAGCGACAATGAGCAGTTCTTC. It translates to CASSVSDNEQFF.

The chain employs TRBV5-4 and TRBJ1-2, with D possibly being TRBD1 (6 bases). CDR1 and CDR2 (germline): SGHNT, YYREEE (reference sequence). Trimming took 4 bases from V and 4 from J, leaving 14 bases between them. The CDR3 sequence is 14 residues long. The CDR3 spells CASSRRTALYGYTF. CDR3 nucleotides: TGTGCCAGCAGCAGACGGACAGCCCTCTATGGCTACACCTTC. The complete variable domain, with remaining parts taken from reference TRBV5-4 and TRBJ1-2, reads ETGVTQSPTHLIKTRGQQVTLRCSSQSGHNTVSWYQQALGQGPQFIFQYYREEENGRGNFPPRFSGLQFPNYSSELNVNALELDDSALYLCASSRRTALYGYTFGSGTRLTVV.

The gene calls are TRBV19 and TRBJ1-6; 8 nucleotides line up with TRBD1. The CDR3 is made up of 13 amino acids. Per germline, CDR1 LNHDA and CDR2 SQIVND (reference sequence). The junction had 6 bases not matched to a gene; V was cut back by 7 bases and J by 10 bases. This CDR3 reads CASKDRERSPLHF. CDR3 DNA: TGTGCCAGTAAGGACAGGGAGAGATCACCCCTCCACTTT.

This clone was observed once. The chain carries TRBV3-1 (or the pseudogene TRBV3-2) and TRBJ2-4, with 10 bases that match TRBD1. The V and J ends lost 1 base and 1 base, in that order; junction bases with no gene match: 13. This CDR3 spans 20 amino acids. Germline CDR1 LGHDT, CDR2 YNNKEL (reference sequence). The CDR3 DNA is TGTGCCAGCAGCCAAGGGTTGGGACAGGGGTTGTATGTGGCCAAAAACATTCAGTACTTC. The encoded protein is CASSQGLGQGLYVAKNIQYF.

This sequence joins TRBV6-5 and TRBJ2-3, with TRBD2 identical over 8 bases. In germline, CDR1 is MNHEY, CDR2 SVGAGI. V lost 2 bases and J lost 0; bases outside the gene matches: 4. This CDR3 has 16 residues. This CDR3 reads CASSYGASGSTDTQYF. CDR3 nucleotides: TGTGCCAGCAGTTACGGTGCTAGCGGGAGCACAGATACGCAGTATTTT.

The rearrangement joins TRBV9 to TRBJ2-1; 12 bases are shared with TRBD1. There are 15 residues in the CDR3. With 2 bases clipped from V and 10 bases from J, the junction kept 7 bases outside the gene matches. From germline, CDR1 is SGDLS and CDR2 YYNGEE. This CDR3 is CASSVGQGAGGEQFF. For the CDR3, the DNA is TGTGCCAGCAGCGTGGGACAGGGGGCAGGAGGCGAGCAGTTCTTC.

V usage is TRBV9 and J usage is TRBJ1-3; possibly TRBD1 for D (6 bases). Trimming took off 4 bases at V and 4 bases at J, with 21 bases between the two ends. Per germline, CDR1 SGDLS and CDR2 YYNGEE. This CDR3 is built from 17 residues. The CDR3 DNA reads TGTGCCAGCAGCATCCACAGGGAGTGGGTCTCCGGAAACACCATATATTTT. This translates into CASSIHREWVSGNTIYF.

This sequence joins TRBV7-9 and TRBJ2-5; 10 bases map to TRBD1. J gave up 6 bases and V 5 bases, and 6 bases lay outside the gene matches. Per the germline V gene, CDR1 is SEHNR and CDR2 is FQNEAQ (reference sequence). The length of the CDR3 is 14 residues. This chain's CDR3 is CASSPGQGGQTQYF. The CDR3 region has the DNA TGTGCCAGCAGCCCTGGACAGGGGGGACAGACCCAGTACTTC. The full variable domain, rest sourced from reference TRBV7-9 and TRBJ2-5, is DTGVSQNPRHKITKRGQNVTFRCDPISEHNRLYWYRQTLGQGPEFLTYFQNEAQLEKSRLLSDRFSAERPKGSFSTLEIQRTEQGDSAMYLCASSPGQGGQTQYFGPGTRLLVL.

This CDR3 is CASSLRPAAPYNEQFF. The CDR3 DNA is TGTGCCAGCAGTCTCCGACCAGCGGCCCCCTACAATGAGCAGTTCTTC. This chain uses TRBV27 with TRBJ2-1; the D gene is possibly TRBD2 (5 bases). The CDR3 spans 16 residues. Germline CDR1 is MNHEY and CDR2 is SMNVEV (reference sequence). V dropped 5 bases and J dropped 2 bases, with 16 bases sitting between them.

V and J are TRBV5-1 and TRBJ2-7; 7 bases map to TRBD1. CDR3 length equals 15 residues. Germline CDR1 SGHRS, CDR2 YFSETQ. The V segment lost 6 bases and the J segment 4 bases; nucleotides outside the gene matches: 13. The CDR3 DNA sequence: TGCGCCAGCATCCCAGGAACAGGGGCCACTTACGAGCAGTACTTC. Its protein product is CASIPGTGATYEQYF.

The V and J genes are TRBV10-1 and TRBJ2-7; possible D gene TRBD2, 6 bases. The V gene lost 4 bases and the J gene lost 7 bases, with 17 bases spanning the gap. Germline V CDR1 and CDR2: WNHNN, SYGVQD (reference sequence). The CDR3 loop spans 14 amino acids. CDR3 loop: CASSGGTPGMEQYF. The CDR3 coding sequence is TGCGCCAGCAGTGGGGGGACTCCCGGTATGGAGCAGTACTTC.

The chain has TRBV19 and TRBJ2-3, with 8 bases fitting TRBD1. With 0 bases clipped from V and 2 bases from J, the junction kept 7 bases outside the gene matches. CDR1 and CDR2 from the germline V gene are LNHDA and SQIVND (reference sequence). This CDR3 contains 17 residues. CDR3 nucleotide sequence: TGTGCCAGTAGTATAGAGGAGCGGACAGGGACCACAGATACGCAGTATTTT. Residues: CASSIEERTGTTDTQYF.

The CDR3 DNA sequence: TGTGCCAGCAGCTCCGAGACTAGCGGCCCGGTAGATACGCAGTATTTT. Its protein product is CASSSETSGPVDTQYF. This chain connects TRBV11-2 to TRBJ2-3; 9 bases are shared with TRBD2. This CDR3 has 16 residues. The germline V gene encodes CDR1 SGHAT and CDR2 FQNNGV. Trimming removed 4 bases from V and 5 bases from J; junction bases left unmatched: 10.

This clone came up a few times. The chain carries TRBV5-1 and TRBJ2-1; 9 bases are shared with TRBD1. CDR1 and CDR2 from the germline V gene are SGHRS and YFSETQ. This CDR3 has 17 residues. The trim removed 3 bases at V and 5 bases at J, leaving 12 bases unmatched. CDR3 protein: CASSSKESGTGNNEQFF. The CDR3 nucleotides are TGCGCCAGCAGCTCAAAGGAGTCCGGGACAGGGAACAATGAGCAGTTCTTC. The entire variable domain, with the rest obtained from reference TRBV5-1 and TRBJ2-1, is as follows: KAGVTQTPRYLIKTRGQQVTLSCSPISGHRSVSWYQQTPGQGLQFLFEYFSETQRNKGNFPGRFSGRQFSNSRSEMNVSTLELGDSALYLCASSSKESGTGNNEQFFGPGTRLTVL.

Notes on this clone: Other DNA variants within this sample encode the same CDR3. The chain couples TRBV5-1 to TRBJ1-2; D is possibly TRBD1 (5 bases). CDR3 length equals 13 residues. The germline V and J ends were trimmed by 0 bases and 2 bases, with 5 bases remaining between them. Germline V gene lookup returns CDR1 SGHRS and CDR2 YFSETQ. The CDR3 DNA sequence: TGCGCCAGCAGCTTGGGACAGAACTATGGCTACACCTTC. Translation: CASSLGQNYGYTF.

This clone is a singleton in its sample. The V and J genes are TRBV19 and TRBJ2-7, with 9 nucleotides matching TRBD2. From germline, CDR1 is LNHDA and CDR2 SQIVND (reference sequence). The CDR3 runs to 15 residues. The ends lost 3 bases at V and 3 bases at J; junction bases unmatched: 6. The CDR3 DNA sequence: TGTGCCAGTAGTATCCTAGCGGGAAGAGACTACGAGCAGTACTTC. It codes for CASSILAGRDYEQYF.

This chain links TRBV28 with TRBJ1-1; D remains unclear. Between the trimmed V and J ends, which lost 6 bases and 5 bases, there was a span of 13 bases. This CDR3 comprises 13 residues. The germline V gene encodes CDR1 MDHEN and CDR2 SYDVKM. The CDR3, as DNA: TGTGCCAGCAGCTTAATCCGCGCGACTGAAGCTTTCTTT. It encodes CASSLIRATEAFF.

The chain has TRBV2 and TRBJ1-5, with 11 bases lining up with TRBD1. CDR1 and CDR2 from the germline V gene are SNHLY and FYNNEI. The CDR3 covers 13 residues. Losses at the gene ends were 8 bases for V and 4 bases for J; bases not matched to a gene: 1. The CDR3 protein is CASGDRGNQPQHF. DNA for the CDR3: TGTGCCAGCGGGGACAGGGGGAATCAGCCCCAGCATTTT.

The genes are TRBV18 and TRBJ1-5; 8 bases agree with TRBD1. The germline CDR1 and CDR2 sequences are KGHSH and LQKENI. V gave up 6 bases and J gave up 8 bases; unmatched junction bases: 6. This CDR3 has 13 amino acids. DNA of the CDR3: TGTGCCAGCTCCGGACAGGGAAGGGAGCCCCAGCATTTT. Its translation: CASSGQGREPQHF.

The genes are TRBV28 and TRBJ2-1; a possible D gene is TRBD1 (6 bases). V lost 7 bases and J lost 16, with 23 bases in between. The CDR3 is 13 residues long. Germline CDR1 MDHEN, CDR2 SYDVKM. For the CDR3, the DNA is TGTGCCAGCATCTCAAGGGACACGACGAGGGGATTCTTC. Encoded protein: CASISRDTTRGFF.

This clone was detected a few times. The rearrangement joins TRBV3-1 (or the pseudogene TRBV3-2) to TRBJ1-5; no reliable D call. Germline V gene data show CDR1 as LGHDT and CDR2 as YNNKEL (reference sequence). V was pared by 2 bases and J by 4 bases, with 6 bases between. There are 13 residues in the CDR3. CDR3 sequence: CASSQRVNQPQHF. CDR3 DNA: TGTGCCAGCAGCCAACGTGTAAATCAGCCCCAGCATTTT.

The rearrangement joins TRBV3-1 (or the pseudogene TRBV3-2) to TRBJ2-7; 13 nucleotides agree with TRBD2. With 0 bases clipped from V and 8 bases from J, the junction kept 7 bases outside the gene matches. The CDR3 covers 16 residues. Looked up from germline, CDR1 is LGHDT and CDR2 is YNNKEL (reference sequence). The CDR3 DNA follows: TGTGCCAGCAGCCAAGATTCGAGGACTAGCGGGAGTAAGCAGTACTTC. It codes for CASSQDSRTSGSKQYF.

The rearrangement links TRBV30 to TRBJ2-7, with D perhaps matching TRBD2 (7 bases). The CDR3 covers 15 residues. In germline, CDR1 is GTSNPN, CDR2 SVGIG (reference sequence). The V gene lost 2 bases and the J gene lost 4 bases, with 18 bases spanning the gap. The CDR3 loop reads CAWSRDKGGLYEQYF. The CDR3 DNA reads TGTGCCTGGAGTCGAGACAAGGGGGGGCTTTACGAGCAGTACTTC. The entire variable domain, with the rest obtained from reference TRBV30 and TRBJ2-7, is as follows: SQTIHQWPATLVQPVGSPLSLECTVEGTSNPNLYWYRQAAGRGLQLLFYSVGIGQISSEVPQNLSASRPQDRQFILSSKKLLLSDSGFYLCAWSRDKGGLYEQYFGPGTRLTVT.

The V and J genes are TRBV5-1 and TRBJ2-1; D uncertain. Germline loops: CDR1 SGHRS, CDR2 YFSETQ. The CDR3 spans 13 residues. The germline V and J ends were trimmed by 2 bases and 6 bases, with 9 bases remaining between them. The CDR3 DNA follows: TGCGCCAGCAGCTTAGAGCCTCCCAATGAGCAGTTCTTC. Residues: CASSLEPPNEQFF.